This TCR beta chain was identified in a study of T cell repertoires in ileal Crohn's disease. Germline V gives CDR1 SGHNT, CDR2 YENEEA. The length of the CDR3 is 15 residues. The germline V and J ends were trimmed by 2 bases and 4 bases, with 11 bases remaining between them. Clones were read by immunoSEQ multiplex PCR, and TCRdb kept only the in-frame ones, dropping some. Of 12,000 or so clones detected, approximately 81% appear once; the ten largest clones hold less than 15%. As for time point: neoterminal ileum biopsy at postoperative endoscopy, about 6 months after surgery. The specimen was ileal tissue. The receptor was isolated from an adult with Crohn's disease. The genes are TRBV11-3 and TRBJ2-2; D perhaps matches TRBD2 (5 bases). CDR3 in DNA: TGTGCCAGCAGCTTATCTAGCCGGGGCACCGGGGAGCTGTTTTTT. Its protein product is CASSLSSRGTGELFF.